This TCR beta chain is drawn from a study of cytomegalovirus exposure and HLA in healthy donors. Vbeta (60) and Jbeta (13) primers were used in the PCR. Measured with immunoSEQ multiplex PCR; TCRdb has only the in-frame clones, and not every one. The sample consists of 160,000 or so clones, about 88% of them appearing once. The germline V and J ends were trimmed by 6 bases and 1 base, with 15 bases remaining between them. Germline lookup yields CDR1 SNHLY and CDR2 FYNNEI. This CDR3 has 15 residues. What was sequenced was PBMCs. The chain employs TRBV2 and TRBJ1-1; TRBD1 is a possible D gene (6 bases). The receptor comes from a young woman in good health and CMV-seronegative. CDR3: CASRKVQGGNTEAFF. The CDR3 nucleotides read TGTGCCAGCAGAAAGGTACAGGGTGGGAACACTGAAGCTTTCTTT.